This TCR beta chain was recovered during a study of cytomegalovirus exposure and HLA in healthy donors. Study as a whole: An early release of data contained 70 million to 95 million unique TCRs, which came from HLA-typed donors. General study findings and limits: Prior analysis indicated that the majority of TCR beta V segments exhibited productivity approximately 90% or approximately 30% of the time.

Donors had nominal health at sampling but likely had unrecorded immune exposures. Vbeta (60) and Jbeta (13) primers were used in the PCR. The repertoire was sequenced with immunoSEQ multiplex PCR; TCRdb's copy has only in-frame clones and lacks some. Among some 180,000 clones listed, 77% were seen once. Germline V CDR1 and CDR2: LNHNV, YYDKDF (reference sequence). The V and J ends lost 0 bases and 7 bases respectively, with 12 bases between them. This CDR3 region has 14 residues. On this clone: The target antigen is unknown.

The chain is built from TRBV15 and TRBJ1-1; a possible D gene is TRBD1 (5 bases). The sample consisted of PBMCs. The TCR originated in a woman aged 55-69 years in good health and CMV-seropositive. DNA of the CDR3: TGTGCCACCAGCAGAGAAATGTCTGGACATGAAGCTTTCTTT. Translated: CATSREMSGHEAFF.